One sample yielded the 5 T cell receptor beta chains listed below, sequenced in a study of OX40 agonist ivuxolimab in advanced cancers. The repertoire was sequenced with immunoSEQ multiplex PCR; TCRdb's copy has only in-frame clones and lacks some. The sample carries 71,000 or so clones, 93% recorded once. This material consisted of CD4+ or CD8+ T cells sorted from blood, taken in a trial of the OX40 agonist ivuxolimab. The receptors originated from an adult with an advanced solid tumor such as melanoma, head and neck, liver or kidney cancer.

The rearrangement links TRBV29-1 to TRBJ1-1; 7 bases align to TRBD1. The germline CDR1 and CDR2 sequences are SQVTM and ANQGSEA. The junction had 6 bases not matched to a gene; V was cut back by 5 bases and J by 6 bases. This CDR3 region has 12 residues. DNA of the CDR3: TGCAGCGTTCCATTGACAGGGCCTGAAGCTTTCTTT. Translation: CSVPLTGPEAFF.

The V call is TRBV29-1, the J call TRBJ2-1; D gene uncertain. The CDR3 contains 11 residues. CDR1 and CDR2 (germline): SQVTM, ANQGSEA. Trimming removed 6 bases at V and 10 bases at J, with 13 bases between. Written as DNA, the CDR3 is TGCAGCGTAGATACGCCCTGGGAGCAGTTCTTC. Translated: CSVDTPWEQFF.

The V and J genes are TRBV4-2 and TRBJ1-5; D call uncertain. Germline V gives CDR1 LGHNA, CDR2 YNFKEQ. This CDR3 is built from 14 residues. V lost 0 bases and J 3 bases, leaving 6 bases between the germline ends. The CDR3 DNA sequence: TGTGCCAGCAGCCAAGAAGGGCCCAATCAGCCCCAGCATTTT. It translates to CASSQEGPNQPQHF.

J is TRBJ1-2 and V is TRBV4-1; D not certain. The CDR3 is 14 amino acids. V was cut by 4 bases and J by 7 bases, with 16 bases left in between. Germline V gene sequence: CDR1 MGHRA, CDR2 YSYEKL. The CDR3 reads CASSPAEGGGGYTF. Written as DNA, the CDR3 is TGCGCCAGCAGCCCAGCTGAGGGTGGCGGTGGCTACACCTTC.

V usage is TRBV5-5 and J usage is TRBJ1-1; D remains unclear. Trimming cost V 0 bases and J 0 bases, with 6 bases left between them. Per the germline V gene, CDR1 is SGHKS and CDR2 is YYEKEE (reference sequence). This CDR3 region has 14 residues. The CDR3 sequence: CASSLDPMNTEAFF. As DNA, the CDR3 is TGTGCCAGCAGCTTGGATCCCATGAACACTGAAGCTTTCTTT. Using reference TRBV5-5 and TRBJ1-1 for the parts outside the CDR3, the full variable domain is DAGVTQSPTHLIKTRGQQVTLRCSPISGHKSVSWYQQVLGQGPQFIFQYYEKEERGRGNFPDRFSARQFPNYSSELNVNALLLGDSALYLCASSLDPMNTEAFFGQGTRLTVV.